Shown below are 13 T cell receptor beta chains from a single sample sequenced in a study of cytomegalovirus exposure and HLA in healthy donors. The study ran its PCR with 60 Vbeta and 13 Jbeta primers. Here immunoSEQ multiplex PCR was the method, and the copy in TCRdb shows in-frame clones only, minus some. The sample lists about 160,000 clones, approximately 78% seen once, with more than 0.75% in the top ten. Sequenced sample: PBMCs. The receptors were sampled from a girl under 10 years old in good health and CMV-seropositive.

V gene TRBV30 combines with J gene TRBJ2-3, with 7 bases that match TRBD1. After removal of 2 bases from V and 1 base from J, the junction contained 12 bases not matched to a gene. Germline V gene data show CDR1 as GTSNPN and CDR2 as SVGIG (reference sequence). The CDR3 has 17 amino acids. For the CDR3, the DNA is TGTGCCTGGAGTATAACGAAGGGGGCTTTGGGCACAGATACGCAGTATTTT. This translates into CAWSITKGALGTDTQYF.

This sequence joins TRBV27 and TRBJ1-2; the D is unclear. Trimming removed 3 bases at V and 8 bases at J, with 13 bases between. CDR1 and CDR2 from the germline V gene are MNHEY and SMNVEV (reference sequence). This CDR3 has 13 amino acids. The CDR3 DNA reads TGTGCCAGCAGTTTGCAAACCGGGTCAGGCTACACCTTC. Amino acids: CASSLQTGSGYTF.

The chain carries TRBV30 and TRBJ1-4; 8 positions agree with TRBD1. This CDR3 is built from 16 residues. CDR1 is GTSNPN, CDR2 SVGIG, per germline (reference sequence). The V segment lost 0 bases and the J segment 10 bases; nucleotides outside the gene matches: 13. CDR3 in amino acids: CAWSVLIGQGRRKLFF. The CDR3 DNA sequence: TGTGCCTGGAGTGTACTTATCGGACAGGGTAGACGAAAACTGTTTTTT.

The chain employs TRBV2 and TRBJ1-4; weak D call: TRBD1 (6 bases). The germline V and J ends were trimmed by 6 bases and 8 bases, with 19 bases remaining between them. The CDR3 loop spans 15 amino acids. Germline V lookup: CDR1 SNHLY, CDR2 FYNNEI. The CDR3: CASSSYTGRGEKLFF. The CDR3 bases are TGTGCCAGCAGCAGTTACACAGGGAGAGGCGAAAAACTGTTTTTT.

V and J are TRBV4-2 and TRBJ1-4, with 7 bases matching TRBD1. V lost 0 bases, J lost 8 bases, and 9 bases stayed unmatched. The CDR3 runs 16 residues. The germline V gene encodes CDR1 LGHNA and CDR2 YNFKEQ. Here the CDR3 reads CASSQDGDSLGEKLFF. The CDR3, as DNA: TGTGCCAGCAGCCAAGATGGGGACAGCTTGGGGGAAAAACTGTTTTTT.

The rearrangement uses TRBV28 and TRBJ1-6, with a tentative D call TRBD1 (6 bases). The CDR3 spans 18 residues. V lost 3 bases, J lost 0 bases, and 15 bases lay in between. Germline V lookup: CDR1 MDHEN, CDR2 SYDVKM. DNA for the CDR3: TGTGCCAGCAGTTTCGGGCAGGGGCCCTACTCCTATAATTCACCCCTCCACTTT. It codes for CASSFGQGPYSYNSPLHF. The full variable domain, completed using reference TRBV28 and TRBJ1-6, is DVKVTQSSRYLVKRTGEKVFLECVQDMDHENMFWYRQDPGLGLRLIYFSYDVKMKEKGDIPEGYSVSREKKERFSLILESASTNQTSMYLCASSFGQGPYSYNSPLHFGNGTRLTVT.

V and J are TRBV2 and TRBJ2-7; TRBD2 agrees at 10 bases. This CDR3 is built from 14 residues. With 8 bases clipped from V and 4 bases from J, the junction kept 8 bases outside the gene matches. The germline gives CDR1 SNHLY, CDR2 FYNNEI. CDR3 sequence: CASRLLAGGYEQYF. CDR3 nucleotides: TGTGCCAGCCGACTTTTAGCGGGAGGTTACGAGCAGTACTTC.

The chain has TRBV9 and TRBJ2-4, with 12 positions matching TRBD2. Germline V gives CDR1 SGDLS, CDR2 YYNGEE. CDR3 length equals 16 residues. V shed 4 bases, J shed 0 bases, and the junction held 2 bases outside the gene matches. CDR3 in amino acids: CASSRGLAGAKNIQYF. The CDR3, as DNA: TGTGCCAGCAGCCGGGGACTAGCGGGAGCCAAAAACATTCAGTACTTC.

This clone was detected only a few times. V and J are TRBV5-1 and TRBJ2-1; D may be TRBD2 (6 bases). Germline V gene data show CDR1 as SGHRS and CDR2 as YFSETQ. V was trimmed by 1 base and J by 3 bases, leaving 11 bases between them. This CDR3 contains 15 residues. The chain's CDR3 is CASSLTSSYYNEQFF. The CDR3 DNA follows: TGCGCCAGCAGCTTGACTAGCAGCTACTACAATGAGCAGTTCTTC. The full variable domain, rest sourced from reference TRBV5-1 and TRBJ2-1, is KAGVTQTPRYLIKTRGQQVTLSCSPISGHRSVSWYQQTPGQGLQFLFEYFSETQRNKGNFPGRFSGRQFSNSRSEMNVSTLELGDSALYLCASSLTSSYYNEQFFGPGTRLTVL.

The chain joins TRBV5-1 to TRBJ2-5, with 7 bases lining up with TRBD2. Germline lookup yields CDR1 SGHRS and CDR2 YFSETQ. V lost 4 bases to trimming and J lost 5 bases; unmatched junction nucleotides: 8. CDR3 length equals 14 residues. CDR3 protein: CASSGGRVGETQYF. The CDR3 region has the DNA TGCGCCAGCAGCGGCGGGAGAGTTGGGGAGACCCAGTACTTC.

The CDR3 loop reads CASSQDTGVNTEAFF. The CDR3 coding sequence is TGTGCCAGCAGCCAAGATACAGGGGTGAACACTGAAGCTTTCTTT. V usage is TRBV4-2 and J usage is TRBJ1-1; 7 positions match TRBD1. CDR3 size: 15 residues. J gave up 0 bases and V 0 bases, and 1 base lay outside the gene matches. Germline V gives CDR1 LGHNA, CDR2 YNFKEQ.

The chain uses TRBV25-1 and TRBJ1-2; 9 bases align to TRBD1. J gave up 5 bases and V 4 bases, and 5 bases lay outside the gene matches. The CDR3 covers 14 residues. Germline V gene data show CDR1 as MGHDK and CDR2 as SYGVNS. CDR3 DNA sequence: TGTGCCAGCAGTGGATACAGGGGGCCGTATGGCTACACCTTC. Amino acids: CASSGYRGPYGYTF.

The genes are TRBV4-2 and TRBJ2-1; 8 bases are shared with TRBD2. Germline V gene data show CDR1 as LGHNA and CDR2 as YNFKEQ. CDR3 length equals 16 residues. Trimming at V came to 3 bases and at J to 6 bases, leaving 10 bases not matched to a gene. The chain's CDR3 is CASSQVVAGGGNEQFF. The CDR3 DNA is TGTGCCAGCAGCCAGGTGGTGGCGGGAGGAGGCAATGAGCAGTTCTTC.